The 24 T cell receptor beta chains below were found in one sample sequenced in a study of regulatory T cells in long-lasting Graves disease. Noted time point: newly diagnosed GD, antithyroid drugs for less than 3 months. Extracted PBMC RNA gave rise to the TCR library. Investigators prepared the TCR beta libraries by applying iRepertoire HTBI primers and Arm-PCR of CDR3 regions. Each CDR3 protein gets one entry after TCRdb re-called the multiplex PCR reads with MiXCR. In the table there are about 440,000 distinct CDR3 sequences, about a sixth of which are singletons. This sample was also put to use in a study of T cells in Graves' hyperthyroidism and ophthalmopathy.

Sequencing used peripheral blood mononuclear cells (PBMCs), obtained at new diagnosis, from a patient treated with antithyroid drugs. The receptors were sampled from a woman under 30 with Graves disease.

This clonotype occurred many times. The rearrangement links TRBV6-1 to TRBJ2-1; D is undetermined. Germline assignment: CDR1 MNHNS and CDR2 SASEGT. This CDR3 has 10 residues. V gave up 2 bases and J gave up 7 bases, with 0 bases separating them. The CDR3, as DNA: TGTGCCAGCAGTGAAAATGAGCAGTTCTTC. As protein: CASSENEQFF.

This clonotype was observed many times. The chain is built from TRBV28 and TRBJ2-2; D is possibly TRBD1 (6 bases). The V and J ends lost 4 bases and 5 bases respectively, with 14 bases between them. The CDR3 has 15 amino acids. Germline V gene data show CDR1 as MDHEN and CDR2 as SYDVKM. This chain's CDR3 is CASSYTGTTTGELFF. DNA for the CDR3: TGTGCCAGCAGTTACACAGGGACCACAACCGGGGAGCTGTTTTTT. Complete variable domain (other parts from reference TRBV28 and TRBJ2-2): DVKVTQSSRYLVKRTGEKVFLECVQDMDHENMFWYRQDPGLGLRLIYFSYDVKMKEKGDIPEGYSVSREKKERFSLILESASTNQTSMYLCASSYTGTTTGELFFGEGSRLTVL.

V is TRBV11-3 and J is TRBJ2-5; tentative D call: TRBD1 (6 bases). This CDR3 contains 12 residues. The germline V gene has CDR1 SGHNT and CDR2 YENEEA. V lost 10 bases and J 3 bases, leaving 12 bases between the germline ends. In nucleotides, the CDR3 is TGTGCCACAAACCGGGACAAAGAGACCCAGTACTTC. It translates to CATNRDKETQYF.

This chain joins TRBV7-2 and TRBJ2-7; TRBD1 agrees at 8 bases. The J call may be incorrect, as the DNA end agrees better with TRBJ2-5. CDR1 and CDR2 from the germline V gene are SGHTA and FQGNSA. The CDR3 sequence is 15 residues long. The DNA of the CDR3 is TGTGCCAGCAGCTTAGTCGACAGGGGAGGAGAGACCCAGTACTTC. This sequence encodes CASSLVDRGGETQYF.

Concerning this clonotype: The junction does not match germline at one end; this may be a read error. This chain links TRBV20-1 with TRBJ2-3, with 9 positions matching TRBD1. This CDR3 has 12 residues. Germline-derived CDR1 and CDR2 are DFQATT and SNEGSKA (reference sequence). This CDR3 is CNARGTGYTQYF. CDR3 DNA: TGCAATGCTAGGGGGACAGGGTATACGCAGTATTTT.

The chain uses TRBV6-1 and TRBJ2-5; D is perhaps TRBD1 (5 bases). The CDR3 sequence is 15 residues long. Germline loops: CDR1 MNHNS, CDR2 SASEGT. V was clipped by 2 bases and J by 2 bases, with 12 bases between them. The DNA for the CDR3 is TGTGCCAGCAGTGAACAGGGTGCGCCGCAAGAGACCCAGTACTTC. The encoded protein is CASSEQGAPQETQYF.

This clonotype has a count of ten or more. The rearrangement joins TRBV5-1 to TRBJ2-1; 8 bases are a match to TRBD2. The CDR3 contains 15 residues. Per the germline V gene, CDR1 is SGHRS and CDR2 is YFSETQ. Losses at the gene ends were 4 bases for V and 8 bases for J; bases not matched to a gene: 11. The CDR3 is CASSIGLAGLDEQFF. The CDR3 DNA reads TGCGCCAGCAGCATAGGACTAGCTGGATTAGATGAGCAGTTCTTC.

This clonotype was counted many times. V and J are TRBV18 and TRBJ2-5, with 7 positions matching TRBD2. The germline V gene encodes CDR1 KGHSH and CDR2 LQKENI. V dropped 0 bases and J dropped 4; count of bases not matched to a gene: 5. This CDR3 spans 15 amino acids. The CDR3 loop reads CASSPPGIAGETQYF. CDR3 nucleotide sequence: TGTGCCAGCTCACCACCAGGGATAGCGGGAGAGACCCAGTACTTC.

This clonotype was seen repeatedly, ten times or more. The V and J genes are TRBV20-1 and TRBJ2-7, with 9 bases identical to TRBD2. Unmatched junction bases numbered 15, after V lost 6 bases and J lost 3 bases. This CDR3 region has 16 residues. Germline loops: CDR1 DFQATT, CDR2 SNEGSKA (reference sequence). This CDR3 is CSADSGRGTKGYEQYF. In nucleotides, the CDR3 is TGCAGTGCAGATAGCGGGAGAGGGACGAAAGGCTACGAGCAGTACTTC.

Many counts were recorded for this clonotype. This chain joins TRBV5-1 and TRBJ2-1; possible D gene TRBD2, 5 bases. The CDR3 consists of 20 residues. Germline CDR1 and CDR2: SGHRS and YFSETQ. V was shortened by 5 bases and J by 6 bases, with 33 bases between the two germline ends. Here the CDR3 reads CASSGELAQVNQRRGNEQFF. The CDR3 DNA reads as TGCGCCAGCAGTGGGGAGCTCGCCCAAGTGAACCAGCGACGGGGCAATGAGCAGTTCTTC.

V is TRBV29-1 and J is TRBJ1-2; D is uncertain. The V gene lost 5 bases and the J gene lost 5 bases, with 9 bases spanning the gap. There are 11 residues in the CDR3. Germline V lookup: CDR1 SQVTM, CDR2 ANQGSEA. The CDR3 spells CSVPVGYGYTF. CDR3 nucleotides: TGCAGCGTTCCGGTCGGGTATGGCTACACCTTC.

Ten or more counts support this clonotype. The chain has TRBV12-3 or TRBV12-4 and TRBJ2-1, with 12 bases that match TRBD2. Trimming at V came to 5 bases and at J to 5 bases, leaving 10 bases not matched to a gene. This CDR3 has 17 amino acids. CDR3 protein: CASSRPSGRAWHNEQFF. CDR3 DNA sequence: TGTGCCAGCAGTCGTCCTAGCGGGAGGGCATGGCACAATGAGCAGTTCTTC.

This clonotype occurred many times. CDR3 residues: CSASREPASEQFF. The CDR3 nucleotides read TGCAGTGCTAGTCGGGAGCCGGCGTCCGAGCAGTTCTTC. The chain couples TRBV20-1 to TRBJ2-1, with a tentative D call TRBD2 (6 bases). The germline CDR1 and CDR2 sequences are DFQATT and SNEGSKA (reference sequence). There are 13 residues in the CDR3. With 3 bases removed from V and 10 bases from J, the gap between germline ends came to 16 bases.

This clonotype was seen many times. V gene TRBV7-2 combines with J gene TRBJ2-7; 13 nucleotides agree with TRBD2. Germline V gene sequence: CDR1 SGHTA, CDR2 FQGNSA. The CDR3 sequence is 17 residues long. Germline trimming cut 5 bases from V and 6 bases from J; bases unmatched to any gene: 13. The DNA of the CDR3 is TGTGCCAGCAGCGTACTAGCGGGAGGGCCCCGAGGGACCGAGCAGTACTTC. This sequence encodes CASSVLAGGPRGTEQYF.

This clonotype was seen a few times. The rearrangement links TRBV4-1 to TRBJ1-5; D might be TRBD1 (5 bases). CDR3 length: 17 amino acids. CDR1 MGHRA and CDR2 YSYEKL come from the germline V gene. V was cut by 0 bases and J by 2 bases, with 14 bases left in between. The CDR3 sequence is CASSQDPDSFGNQPQHF. The DNA of the CDR3 is TGCGCCAGCAGCCAAGATCCAGACAGTTTTGGCAATCAGCCCCAGCATTTT.

This clonotype was counted many times. The chain is built from TRBV13 and TRBJ1-6; TRBD1 agrees at 7 bases. Germline values: CDR1 PRHDT, CDR2 FYEKMQ (reference sequence). This CDR3 contains 15 residues. Trimming at V came to 1 base and at J to 6 bases, leaving 3 bases not matched to a gene. The CDR3 spells CASSLVWDSNSPLHF. The CDR3 bases are TGTGCCAGCAGCTTAGTGTGGGACAGTAATTCACCCCTCCACTTT.

There are a few counts of this clonotype. The rearrangement uses TRBV7-9 and TRBJ1-6, with D uncertain. Trimming took 4 bases from V and 0 from J, leaving 7 bases between them. The CDR3 length is 15 residues. CDR1 and CDR2 (germline): SEHNR, FQNEAQ (reference sequence). CDR3: CASSSSSSYNSPLHF. In DNA form, the CDR3 reads TGTGCCAGCAGCTCAAGCAGCTCCTATAATTCACCCCTCCACTTT.

This clonotype came up many times. The chain uses TRBV28 and TRBJ2-7; 10 bases line up with TRBD1. V lost 5 bases to trimming and J lost 1 base; unmatched junction nucleotides: 8. CDR3 length equals 16 residues. Germline V CDR1 and CDR2: MDHEN, SYDVKM. CDR3 residues: CASSRPGQGWSYEQYF. The CDR3 DNA sequence: TGTGCCAGCAGTAGACCGGGACAGGGGTGGTCCTACGAGCAGTACTTC.

The genes are TRBV19 and TRBJ2-1, with a tentative D call TRBD1 (6 bases). From germline, CDR1 is LNHDA and CDR2 SQIVND (reference sequence). This CDR3 spans 13 amino acids. V was shortened by 1 base and J by 5 bases, with 6 bases between the two germline ends. CDR3 amino acids: CASSIGGHNEQFF. CDR3 sequence (DNA): TGTGCCAGTAGTATAGGGGGGCACAATGAGCAGTTCTTC. Supplemented by reference TRBV19 and TRBJ2-1, the full variable domain reads DGGITQSPKYLFRKEGQNVTLSCEQNLNHDAMYWYRQDPGQGLRLIYYSQIVNDFQKGDIAEGYSVSREKKESFPLTVTSAQKNPTAFYLCASSIGGHNEQFFGPGTRLTVL.

This clonotype was recorded many times. V is TRBV5-1 and J is TRBJ2-7; D is possibly TRBD1 or TRBD2 (6 bases each). Germline-derived CDR1 and CDR2 are SGHRS and YFSETQ. V lost 0 bases, J lost 6 bases, and 16 bases lay in between. The length of the CDR3 is 15 residues. The DNA of the CDR3 is TGCGCCAGCAGCTTGGGTTCCAGGGGAGGCAGCGAGCAGTACTTC. Translating gives CASSLGSRGGSEQYF.

The sample holds many counts of this clonotype. The J gene is TRBJ2-3, the V gene TRBV2, with 8 nucleotides matching TRBD2. After removal of 2 bases from V and 3 bases from J, the junction contained 10 bases not matched to a gene. Germline CDR1 reads SNHLY; CDR2 reads FYNNEI. The CDR3 has 17 amino acids. The CDR3 region is CASSEFDSGIITDTQYF. CDR3 in DNA: TGTGCCAGCAGTGAATTCGATAGCGGGATAATAACAGATACGCAGTATTTT.

This clonotype was observed at least ten times. The J gene is TRBJ2-5, the V gene TRBV6-1; maybe TRBD2 (6 bases). V was clipped by 7 bases and J by 5 bases, with 17 bases between them. CDR1 is MNHNS, CDR2 SASEGT, per germline. This CDR3 comprises 14 residues. The CDR3 DNA is TGTGCCAGCACTTTAAGCGGAGGGGCGGAGACCCAGTACTTC. It yields the protein CASTLSGGAETQYF.

The chain uses TRBV6-2 or TRBV6-3 and TRBJ1-6, with a possible D match to TRBD1 (6 bases). V was trimmed by 7 bases and J by 0 bases, leaving 16 bases between them. The CDR3 is 17 residues long. Germline V gene lookup returns CDR1 MNHEY and CDR2 SVGEGT. This CDR3 is CASTRTDLSSYNSPLHF. The DNA for the CDR3 is TGTGCCAGCACGAGGACAGACCTGAGCTCCTATAATTCACCCCTCCACTTT.

This clonotype was detected ten times or more. V usage is TRBV7-9 and J usage is TRBJ2-3, with D possibly being TRBD1 or TRBD2 (5 bases each). V lost 10 bases, J lost 2 bases, and 22 bases lay in between. The CDR3 is 16 residues long. Germline V CDR1 and CDR2: SEHNR, FQNEAQ (reference sequence). CDR3 region: CATGRIREYLTDTQYF. The DNA for the CDR3 is TGTGCCACCGGTAGGATCAGGGAGTATCTCACAGATACGCAGTATTTT.